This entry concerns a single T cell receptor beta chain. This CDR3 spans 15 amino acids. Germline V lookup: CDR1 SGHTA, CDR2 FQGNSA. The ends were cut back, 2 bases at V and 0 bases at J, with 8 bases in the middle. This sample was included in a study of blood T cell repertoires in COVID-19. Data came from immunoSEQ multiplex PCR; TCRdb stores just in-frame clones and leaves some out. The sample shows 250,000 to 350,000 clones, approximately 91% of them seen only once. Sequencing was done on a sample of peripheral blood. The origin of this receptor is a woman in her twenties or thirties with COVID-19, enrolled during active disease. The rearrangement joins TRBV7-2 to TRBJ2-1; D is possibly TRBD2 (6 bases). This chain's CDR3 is CASSLWTNSYNEQFF. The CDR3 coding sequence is TGTGCCAGCAGCTTATGGACTAACTCCTACAATGAGCAGTTCTTC.